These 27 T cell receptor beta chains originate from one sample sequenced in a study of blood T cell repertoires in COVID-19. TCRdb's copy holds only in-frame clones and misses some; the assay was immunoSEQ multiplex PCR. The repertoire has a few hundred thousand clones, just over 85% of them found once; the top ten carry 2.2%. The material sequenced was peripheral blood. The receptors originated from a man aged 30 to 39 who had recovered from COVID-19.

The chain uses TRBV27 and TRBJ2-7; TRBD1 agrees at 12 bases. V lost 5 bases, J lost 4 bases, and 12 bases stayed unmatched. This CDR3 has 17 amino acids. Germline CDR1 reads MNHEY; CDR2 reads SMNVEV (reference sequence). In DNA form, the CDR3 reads TGTGCCAGCAGTAGTGGGGGCCCGGGACAGGGGGCATACGAGCAGTACTTC. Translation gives CASSSGGPGQGAYEQYF.

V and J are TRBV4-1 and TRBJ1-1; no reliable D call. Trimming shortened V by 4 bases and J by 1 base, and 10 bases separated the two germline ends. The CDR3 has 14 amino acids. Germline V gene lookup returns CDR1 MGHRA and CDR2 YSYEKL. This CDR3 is CASSLTTGNTEAFF. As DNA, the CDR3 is TGCGCCAGCAGCCTTACAACGGGGAACACTGAAGCTTTCTTT.

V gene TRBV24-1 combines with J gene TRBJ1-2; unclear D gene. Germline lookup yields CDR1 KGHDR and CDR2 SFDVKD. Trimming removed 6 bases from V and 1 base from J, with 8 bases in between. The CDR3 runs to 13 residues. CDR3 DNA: TGTGCCACCAGTCGGGGAGTTAACTATGGCTACACCTTC. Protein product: CATSRGVNYGYTF.

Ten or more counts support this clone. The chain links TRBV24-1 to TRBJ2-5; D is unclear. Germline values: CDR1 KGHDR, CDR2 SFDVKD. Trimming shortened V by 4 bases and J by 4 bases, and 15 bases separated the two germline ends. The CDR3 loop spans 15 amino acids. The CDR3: CATSDPVWAVETQYF. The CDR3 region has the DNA TGTGCCACCAGTGACCCTGTTTGGGCTGTAGAGACCCAGTACTTC.

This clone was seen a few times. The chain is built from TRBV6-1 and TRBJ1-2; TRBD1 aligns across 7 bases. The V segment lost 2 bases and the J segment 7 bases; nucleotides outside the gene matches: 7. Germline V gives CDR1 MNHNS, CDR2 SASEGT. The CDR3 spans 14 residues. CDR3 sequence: CASSESPGQFGYTF. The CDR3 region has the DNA TGTGCCAGCAGTGAATCTCCGGGACAGTTTGGCTACACCTTC.

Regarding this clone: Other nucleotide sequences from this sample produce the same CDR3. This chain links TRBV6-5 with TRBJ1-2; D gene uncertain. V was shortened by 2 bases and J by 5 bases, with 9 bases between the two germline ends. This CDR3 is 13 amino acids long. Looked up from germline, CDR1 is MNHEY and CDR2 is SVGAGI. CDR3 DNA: TGTGCCAGCAGTTACAGGTCGGGGTATGGCTACACCTTC. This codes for CASSYRSGYGYTF.

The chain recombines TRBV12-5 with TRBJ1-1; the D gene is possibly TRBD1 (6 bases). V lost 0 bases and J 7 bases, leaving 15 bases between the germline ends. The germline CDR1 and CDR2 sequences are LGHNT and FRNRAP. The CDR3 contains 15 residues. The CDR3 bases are TGTGCTAGTGGTTTGGTACCGGGGCAGGGGATTGAAGCTTTCTTT. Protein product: CASGLVPGQGIEAFF.

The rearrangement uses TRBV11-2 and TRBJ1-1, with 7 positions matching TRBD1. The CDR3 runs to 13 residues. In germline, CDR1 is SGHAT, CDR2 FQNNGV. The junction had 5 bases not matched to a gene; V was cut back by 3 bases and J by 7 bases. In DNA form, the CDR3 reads TGTGCCAGCAGCTTTACAGGGGCAAATGAAGCTTTCTTT. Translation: CASSFTGANEAFF.

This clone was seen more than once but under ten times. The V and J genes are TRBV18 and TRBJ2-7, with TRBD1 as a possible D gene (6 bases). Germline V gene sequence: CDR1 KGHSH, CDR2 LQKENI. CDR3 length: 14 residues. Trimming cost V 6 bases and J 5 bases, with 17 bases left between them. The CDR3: CASSQMQQGNEQYF. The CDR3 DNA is TGTGCCAGCTCGCAGATGCAACAGGGTAACGAGCAGTACTTC.

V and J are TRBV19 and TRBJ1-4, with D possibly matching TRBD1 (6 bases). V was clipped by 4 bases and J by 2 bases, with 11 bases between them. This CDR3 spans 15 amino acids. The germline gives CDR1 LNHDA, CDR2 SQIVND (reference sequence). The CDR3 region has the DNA TGTGCCAGTAGTAGACCAGGGGCCACTAATGAAAAACTGTTTTTT. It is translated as CASSRPGATNEKLFF.

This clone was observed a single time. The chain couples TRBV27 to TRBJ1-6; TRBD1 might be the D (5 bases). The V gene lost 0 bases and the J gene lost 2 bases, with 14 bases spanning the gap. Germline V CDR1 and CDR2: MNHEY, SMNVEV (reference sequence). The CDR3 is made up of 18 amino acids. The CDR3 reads CASSLSYQGITYNSPLHF. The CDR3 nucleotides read TGTGCCAGCAGTTTATCTTACCAGGGAATTACCTATAATTCACCCCTCCACTTT.

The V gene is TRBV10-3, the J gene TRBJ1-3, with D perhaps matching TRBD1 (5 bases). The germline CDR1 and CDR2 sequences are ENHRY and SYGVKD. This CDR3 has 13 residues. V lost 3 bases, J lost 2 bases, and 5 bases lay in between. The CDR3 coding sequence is TGTGCCATCAGTGACAGGGCTGGAAACACCATATATTTT. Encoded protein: CAISDRAGNTIYF.

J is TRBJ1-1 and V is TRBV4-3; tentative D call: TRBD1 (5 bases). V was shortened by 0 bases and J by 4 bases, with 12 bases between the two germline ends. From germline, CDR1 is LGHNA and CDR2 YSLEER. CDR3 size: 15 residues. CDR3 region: CASSQEWRGLTEAFF. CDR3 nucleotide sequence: TGCGCCAGCAGCCAAGAGTGGCGGGGCCTCACTGAAGCTTTCTTT.

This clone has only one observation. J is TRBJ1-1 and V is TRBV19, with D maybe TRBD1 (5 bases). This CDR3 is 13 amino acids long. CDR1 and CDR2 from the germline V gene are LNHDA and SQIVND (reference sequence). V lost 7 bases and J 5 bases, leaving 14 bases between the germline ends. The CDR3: CASKAGIRTEAFF. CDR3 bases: TGTGCCAGTAAGGCAGGGATCCGAACTGAAGCTTTCTTT.

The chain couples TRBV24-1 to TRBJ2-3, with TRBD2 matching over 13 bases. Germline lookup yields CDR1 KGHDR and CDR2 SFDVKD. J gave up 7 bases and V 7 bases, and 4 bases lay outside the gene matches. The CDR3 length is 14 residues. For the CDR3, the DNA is TGTGCCACCAGCCCGACTAGCGGGGGGTATACGCAGTATTTT. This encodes CATSPTSGGYTQYF.

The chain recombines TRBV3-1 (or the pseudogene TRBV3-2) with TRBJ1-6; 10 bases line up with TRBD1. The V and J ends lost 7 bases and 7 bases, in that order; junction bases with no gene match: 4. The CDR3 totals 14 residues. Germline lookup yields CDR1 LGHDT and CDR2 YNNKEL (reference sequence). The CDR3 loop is CASTPDRGNSPLHF. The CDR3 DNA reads TGTGCCAGCACCCCGGACAGGGGGAATTCACCCCTCCACTTT.

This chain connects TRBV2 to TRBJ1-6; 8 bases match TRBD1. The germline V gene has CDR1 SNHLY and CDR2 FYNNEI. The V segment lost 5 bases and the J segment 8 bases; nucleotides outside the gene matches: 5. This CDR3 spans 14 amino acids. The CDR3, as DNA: TGTGCCAGCAGTCAAGACAGGGGATATTCACCCCTCCACTTT. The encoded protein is CASSQDRGYSPLHF.

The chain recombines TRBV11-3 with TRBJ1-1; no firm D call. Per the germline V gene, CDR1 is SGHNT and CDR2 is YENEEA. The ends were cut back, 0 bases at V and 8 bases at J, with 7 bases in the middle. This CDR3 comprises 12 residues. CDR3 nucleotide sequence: TGTGCCAGCAGCTTAGAGGGAGCCGAAGCTTTCTTT. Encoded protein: CASSLEGAEAFF.

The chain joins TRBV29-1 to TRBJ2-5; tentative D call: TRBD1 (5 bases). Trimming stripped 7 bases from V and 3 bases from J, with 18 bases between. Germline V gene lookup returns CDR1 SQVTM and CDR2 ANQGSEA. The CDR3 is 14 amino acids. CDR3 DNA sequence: TGCAGCGGAAGAGATAGGGGTAGTAAAGAGACCCAGTACTTC. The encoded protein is CSGRDRGSKETQYF.

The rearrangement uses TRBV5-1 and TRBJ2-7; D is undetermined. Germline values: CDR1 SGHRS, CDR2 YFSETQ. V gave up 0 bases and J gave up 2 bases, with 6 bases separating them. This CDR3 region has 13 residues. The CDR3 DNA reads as TGCGCCAGCAGCTTGGTGGCCCCCTACGAGCAGTACTTC. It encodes CASSLVAPYEQYF.

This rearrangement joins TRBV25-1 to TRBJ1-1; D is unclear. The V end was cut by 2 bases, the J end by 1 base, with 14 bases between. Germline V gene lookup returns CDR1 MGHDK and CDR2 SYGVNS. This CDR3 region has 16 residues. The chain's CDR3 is CASSETPLTENTEAFF. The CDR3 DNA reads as TGTGCCAGCAGTGAAACCCCCCTTACAGAGAACACTGAAGCTTTCTTT.

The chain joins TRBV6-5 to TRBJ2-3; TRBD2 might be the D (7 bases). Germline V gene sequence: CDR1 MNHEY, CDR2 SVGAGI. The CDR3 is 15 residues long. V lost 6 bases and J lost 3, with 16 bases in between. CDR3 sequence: CASRPRRGGTDTQYF. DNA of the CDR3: TGTGCCAGCAGGCCGAGAAGGGGGGGGACAGATACGCAGTATTTT.

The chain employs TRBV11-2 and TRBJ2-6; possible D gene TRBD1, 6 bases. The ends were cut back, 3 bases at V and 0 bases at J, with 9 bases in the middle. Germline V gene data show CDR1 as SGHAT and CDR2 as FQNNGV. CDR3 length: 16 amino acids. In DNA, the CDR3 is TGTGCCAGCAGCTTGGACAGAACCTCTGGGGCCAACGTCCTGACTTTC. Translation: CASSLDRTSGANVLTF.

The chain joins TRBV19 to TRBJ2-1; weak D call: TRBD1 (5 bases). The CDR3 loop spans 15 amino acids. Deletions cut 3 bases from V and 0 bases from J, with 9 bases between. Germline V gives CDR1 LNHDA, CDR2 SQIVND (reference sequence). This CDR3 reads CASSIGRDSYNEQFF. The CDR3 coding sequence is TGTGCCAGTAGTATCGGCAGGGACTCCTACAATGAGCAGTTCTTC.

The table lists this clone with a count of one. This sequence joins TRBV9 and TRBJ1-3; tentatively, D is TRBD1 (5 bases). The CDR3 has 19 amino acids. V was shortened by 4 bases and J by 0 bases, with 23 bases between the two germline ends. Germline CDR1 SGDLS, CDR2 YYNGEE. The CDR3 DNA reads TGTGCCAGCAGCTGGCGGGACGCGCGGGCCACCAGCTCTGGAAACACCATATATTTT. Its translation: CASSWRDARATSSGNTIYF.

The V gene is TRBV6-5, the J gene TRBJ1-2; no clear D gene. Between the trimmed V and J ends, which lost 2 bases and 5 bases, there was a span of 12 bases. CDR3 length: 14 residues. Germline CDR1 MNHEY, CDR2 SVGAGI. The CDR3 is CASSYNSFQYGYTF. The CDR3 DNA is TGTGCCAGCAGTTACAACAGCTTCCAGTATGGCTACACCTTC.

In DNA form, the CDR3 reads TGCGCCAGCAGGGCCCCTAGCGGGGGCTTGGGCGGGGAGCTGTTTTTT. Translation gives CASRAPSGGLGGELFF. The rearrangement joins TRBV10-2 to TRBJ2-2; TRBD2 agrees at 10 bases. The CDR3 runs 16 residues. CDR1 WSHSY and CDR2 SAAADI come from the germline V gene. The V gene end was trimmed by 6 bases and the J gene end by 7 bases; junction bases not matched to a gene: 11.